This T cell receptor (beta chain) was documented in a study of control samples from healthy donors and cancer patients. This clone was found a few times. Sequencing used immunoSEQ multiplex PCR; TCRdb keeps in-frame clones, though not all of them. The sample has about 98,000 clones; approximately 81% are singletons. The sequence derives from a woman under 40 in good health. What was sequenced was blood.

CDR3 residues: CASSRFEDTQYF. In DNA, the CDR3 is TGTGCCAGCAGCCGGTTTGAAGATACGCAGTATTTT. The gene calls are TRBV9 and TRBJ2-3, with unresolved D. V shed 4 bases and J shed 5 bases, with 8 bases lying between them. This CDR3 is 12 amino acids long. Germline V CDR1 and CDR2: SGDLS, YYNGEE.